This TCR beta chain was found in a study of cytomegalovirus exposure and HLA in healthy donors. A remark on this clone: Antigen specificity is unknown.

A multiplex PCR was run with 60 Vbeta primers and 13 Jbeta primers. Authors' processing steps: Per a later analysis, the number of unique TCR beta chains was about 78 million, of which about 11 million were shared. TCRdb's table, derived via immunoSEQ multiplex PCR, lists solely in-frame clones and lacks some. Clone size and V and J calls were adopted from that table, with D and trimming inferred from the DNA. The table lists 150,000 to 200,000 clones, approximately 70% of them singletons, with about 4.5% in the top ten. Study-wide findings and caveats: Immune exposure data for these donors was limited to CMV serostatus. Common viral pathogens (according to a later analysis) appeared linked to several of the most significant clusters.

The CDR3 has 16 residues. With V trimmed by 0 bases and J by 4 bases, 6 bases remained unmatched. Germline V gene lookup returns CDR1 MNHEY and CDR2 SVGAGI. The TCR comes from a man aged 18 to 35 in good health and CMV-seropositive. Specimen: PBMCs. V and J are TRBV6-5 and TRBJ1-2; 9 bases line up with TRBD1. This CDR3 reads CASSYSDRGGLYGYTF. As DNA, the CDR3 is TGTGCCAGCAGTTACTCGGACAGGGGAGGACTCTATGGCTACACCTTC.